These T cell receptor beta chains were read from a single sample in a study of blood T cell repertoires in COVID-19. The data were produced by immunoSEQ multiplex PCR, yet TCRdb's version contains in-frame clones alone and is incomplete. In the table there are under 200,000 clones, around 87% of which are singletons. What was sequenced was PBMCs or T cells enriched from blood (not recorded which). These receptors all come from a woman aged 40 to 50 in a cohort exposed to, infected with or recovered from COVID-19 (not recorded which). The CDR3 runs from the conserved cysteine through the conserved F or W. Fields, in order: V gene, clone size, D gene, J gene, CDR3 DNA, CDR3 protein. A D gene is named only where the DNA matches it firmly. Size is stated for part of the rows, as once, few or many counts, or as a class when the clone is expanded.

v_gene: TRBV10-3; abundance: .; d_gene: TRBD2; j_gene: TRBJ2-1; CDR3nt: TGTGCCATCAAGGTAGCGGGGGGCTACAATGAGCAGTTCTTC; CDR3aa: CAIKVAGGYNEQFF
v_gene: TRBV4-1; abundance: .; d_gene: TRBD1; j_gene: TRBJ1-2; CDR3nt: TGCGCCAGCAGCCAAGAAAAAAGCAGGACAGGGGGCCTCGGCTACACCTTC; CDR3aa: CASSQEKSRTGGLGYTF
v_gene: TRBV28; abundance: .; d_gene: TRBD2; j_gene: TRBJ2-7; CDR3nt: TGTGCCAGCAGCCAGCCGGGACTAGCGTCGTACGAGCAGTACTTC; CDR3aa: CASSQPGLASYEQYF
v_gene: TRBV18; abundance: .; d_gene: .; j_gene: TRBJ1-3; CDR3nt: TGTGCCAGCTCACGGACAGCCTCTGGAAACACCATATATTTT; CDR3aa: CASSRTASGNTIYF
v_gene: TRBV4-1; abundance: .; d_gene: .; j_gene: TRBJ1-5; CDR3nt: TGCGCCAGCAGCCAAGATGCACCACGGCAGCCCCAGCATTTT; CDR3aa: CASSQDAPRQPQHF
v_gene: TRBV19; abundance: .; d_gene: TRBD2; j_gene: TRBJ2-1; CDR3nt: TGTGCCAGTAGTTTCGGCGGGAGAGGCTACAATGAGCAGTTCTTC; CDR3aa: CASSFGGRGYNEQFF
v_gene: TRBV7-8; abundance: .; d_gene: TRBD1; j_gene: TRBJ1-5; CDR3nt: TGTGCCAGCAGCTTATATCAGGGGGACAATCAGCCCCAGCATTTT; CDR3aa: CASSLYQGDNQPQHF
v_gene: TRBV11-2; abundance: few; d_gene: .; j_gene: TRBJ1-6; CDR3nt: TGTGCCAGCAGCTTAGATGAGGATTCACCCCTCCACTTT; CDR3aa: CASSLDEDSPLHF
v_gene: TRBV4-1; abundance: .; d_gene: TRBD1; j_gene: TRBJ1-2; CDR3nt: TGCGCCAGCAGCCAAACAGGGGCAAGCTATGGCTACACCTTC; CDR3aa: CASSQTGASYGYTF
v_gene: TRBV2; abundance: .; d_gene: .; j_gene: TRBJ2-7; CDR3nt: TGTGCCAGCAGTGATTTGCCGATCTCGAGCTCCTACGAGCAGTACTTC; CDR3aa: CASSDLPISSSYEQYF
v_gene: TRBV28; abundance: .; d_gene: .; j_gene: TRBJ2-3; CDR3nt: TGTGCCAGCAGTTATGGGTGGGGCGCAGATACGCAGTATTTT; CDR3aa: CASSYGWGADTQYF
v_gene: TRBV4-1; abundance: .; d_gene: TRBD1; j_gene: TRBJ1-1; CDR3nt: TGCGCCAGCAGCCGGACAGGGGAGACTGAAGCTTTCTTT; CDR3aa: CASSRTGETEAFF
v_gene: TRBV11-2; abundance: .; d_gene: TRBD1; j_gene: TRBJ2-1; CDR3nt: TGTGCCAGCAGCTTATTAGCAGGGGGCGCCTACAATGAGCAGTTCTTC; CDR3aa: CASSLLAGGAYNEQFF
v_gene: TRBV4-3; abundance: .; d_gene: TRBD2; j_gene: TRBJ2-1; CDR3nt: TGCGCCAGCAGCCTAGCGGGAGACTACAATGAGCAGTTCTTC; CDR3aa: CASSLAGDYNEQFF
v_gene: TRBV19; abundance: .; d_gene: .; j_gene: TRBJ2-6; CDR3nt: TGTGCCAGTAGTATGGTGGGGCCCTCCTCTGGGGCCAACGTCCTGACTTTC; CDR3aa: CASSMVGPSSGANVLTF
v_gene: TRBV3-1/TRBV3-2; abundance: .; d_gene: .; j_gene: TRBJ2-7; CDR3nt: TGTGCCAGCAGCCAAGATCCCCTCTACGAGCAGTACTTC; CDR3aa: CASSQDPLYEQYF
v_gene: TRBV4-3; abundance: .; d_gene: TRBD1; j_gene: TRBJ2-4; CDR3nt: TGCGCCAGCAGCCAAGATTTTTCAGGGGGCAGAGACATTCAGTACTTC; CDR3aa: CASSQDFSGGRDIQYF
v_gene: TRBV10-3; abundance: .; d_gene: TRBD2; j_gene: TRBJ2-5; CDR3nt: TGTGCCATCAGTAAAGCGGGAGGAGAGACCCAGTACTTC; CDR3aa: CAISKAGGETQYF
v_gene: TRBV11-2; abundance: .; d_gene: .; j_gene: TRBJ1-3; CDR3nt: TGTGCCAGCAGCTTAGTGGCAGGGCGGAACACCATATATTTT; CDR3aa: CASSLVAGRNTIYF
v_gene: TRBV4-1; abundance: .; d_gene: .; j_gene: TRBJ2-5; CDR3nt: TGCGCCAGCAGCCAACAACTAAGTCGAGACAGGCCGGGGACCCAGTACTTC; CDR3aa: CASSQQLSRDRPGTQYF
v_gene: TRBV5-4; abundance: .; d_gene: .; j_gene: TRBJ1-1; CDR3nt: TGTGCCAGCAGCTGGGGGGGGATCATGAACACTGAAGCTTTCTTT; CDR3aa: CASSWGGIMNTEAFF
v_gene: TRBV15; abundance: few; d_gene: .; j_gene: TRBJ2-3; CDR3nt: TGTGCCACCAGCAGAGATATCCCAGATACGCAGTATTTT; CDR3aa: CATSRDIPDTQYF
v_gene: TRBV4-1; abundance: .; d_gene: .; j_gene: TRBJ1-3; CDR3nt: TGCGCCAGCAGCCGAGGTCTGAGCTCTGGAAACACCATATATTTT; CDR3aa: CASSRGLSSGNTIYF
v_gene: TRBV19; abundance: .; d_gene: TRBD1; j_gene: TRBJ2-7; CDR3nt: TGTGCCAGTAGTACCCGGGACAGTCGATTGTTCGAGCAGTACTTC; CDR3aa: CASSTRDSRLFEQYF
v_gene: TRBV28; abundance: .; d_gene: TRBD2; j_gene: TRBJ2-7; CDR3nt: TGTGCCAGCAGTTTGCCCCTAGCGGCCTCCTACGAGCAGTACTTC; CDR3aa: CASSLPLAASYEQYF
v_gene: TRBV15; abundance: .; d_gene: .; j_gene: TRBJ1-4; CDR3nt: TGTGCCACCAGTCAGGATACGGGGTCAGTTGAAAAACTGTTTTTT; CDR3aa: CATSQDTGSVEKLFF
v_gene: TRBV28; abundance: .; d_gene: TRBD2; j_gene: TRBJ2-1; CDR3nt: TGTGCCAGCAGTTTATTTTTAGCGGGGGGGCTAGGCAATGAGCAGTTCTTC; CDR3aa: CASSLFLAGGLGNEQFF
v_gene: TRBV30; abundance: .; d_gene: .; j_gene: TRBJ1-2; CDR3nt: TGTGCCTCCCCCCTGTCTAACTATGGCTACACCTTC; CDR3aa: CASPLSNYGYTF
v_gene: TRBV5-4; abundance: .; d_gene: .; j_gene: TRBJ1-2; CDR3nt: TGTGCCAGCAGCTTGAGGGTCGATGTGGGCGGAAGGGGAGGCTACACCTTC; CDR3aa: CASSLRVDVGGRGGYTF
v_gene: TRBV6-2/TRBV6-3; abundance: .; d_gene: .; j_gene: TRBJ1-1; CDR3nt: TGTGCCAGCAGTTACGTCACGGGCCGGGGGGAAGCTTTCTTT; CDR3aa: CASSYVTGRGEAFF
v_gene: TRBV5-1; abundance: .; d_gene: .; j_gene: TRBJ1-2; CDR3nt: TGCGCCAGCAGCCCTATCGGGGCTAACTATGGCTACACCTTC; CDR3aa: CASSPIGANYGYTF
v_gene: TRBV5-5; abundance: .; d_gene: .; j_gene: TRBJ2-4; CDR3nt: TGTGCCAGCAGCCCCCAGAGTAGCGTGCGTGCCCTAGCCAAAAACATTCAGTACTTC; CDR3aa: CASSPQSSVRALAKNIQYF
v_gene: TRBV29-1; abundance: .; d_gene: TRBD1; j_gene: TRBJ2-7; CDR3nt: TGCAGCGTTGAAGACTTTTCCGGGACAGGGGGGTACGAGCAGTACTTC; CDR3aa: CSVEDFSGTGGYEQYF
v_gene: TRBV27; abundance: few; d_gene: .; j_gene: TRBJ1-2; CDR3nt: TGTGCCAGCAGTTTATCATTGGGGGGAGCTAACTATGGCTACACCTTC; CDR3aa: CASSLSLGGANYGYTF
v_gene: TRBV6-2/TRBV6-3; abundance: .; d_gene: .; j_gene: TRBJ1-1; CDR3nt: TGTGCCAGCAGTTATATCAGCGAGAACACTGAAGCTTTCTTT; CDR3aa: CASSYISENTEAFF
v_gene: TRBV2; abundance: .; d_gene: .; j_gene: TRBJ1-1; CDR3nt: TGTGCCAGCAGTGATAGGGGGGAAGCTTTCTTT; CDR3aa: CASSDRGEAFF
v_gene: TRBV6-5; abundance: .; d_gene: .; j_gene: TRBJ1-1; CDR3nt: TGTGCCAGTCGCCGCGGGGGGGGCACTGAAGCTTTCTTT; CDR3aa: CASRRGGGTEAFF
v_gene: TRBV13; abundance: few; d_gene: TRBD1; j_gene: TRBJ2-7; CDR3nt: TGTGCCAGCAGAAAGACAGGGGGCTTCTACGAGCAGTACTTC; CDR3aa: CASRKTGGFYEQYF
v_gene: TRBV4-1; abundance: .; d_gene: .; j_gene: TRBJ2-2; CDR3nt: TGCGCCAGCAGCCACACTGCCGGGGAGCTGTTTTTT; CDR3aa: CASSHTAGELFF
v_gene: TRBV4-1; abundance: .; d_gene: .; j_gene: TRBJ1-3; CDR3nt: TGCGCCAGCAGCCGCGGCCCCTCTGGAAACACCATATATTTT; CDR3aa: CASSRGPSGNTIYF
v_gene: TRBV6-2/TRBV6-3; abundance: few; d_gene: TRBD2; j_gene: TRBJ2-7; CDR3nt: TGTGCCAGCAGTTACGTACTAGCGGGGGCCTACGAGCAGTACTTC; CDR3aa: CASSYVLAGAYEQYF
v_gene: TRBV27; abundance: .; d_gene: .; j_gene: TRBJ2-2; CDR3nt: TGTGCCAGCTCATGGGGGCCAGACACCGGGGAGCTGTTTTTT; CDR3aa: CASSWGPDTGELFF
v_gene: TRBV3-1/TRBV3-2; abundance: .; d_gene: .; j_gene: TRBJ1-2; CDR3nt: TGTGCCAGCAGCCAAGGTGGGAGCGGCTACACCTTC; CDR3aa: CASSQGGSGYTF
v_gene: TRBV19; abundance: .; d_gene: TRBD1; j_gene: TRBJ1-5; CDR3nt: TGTGCCAGTAGTATAGACCTCAGGGGGCTCTCCAGCAATCAGCCCCAGCATTTT; CDR3aa: CASSIDLRGLSSNQPQHF
v_gene: TRBV24-1; abundance: once; d_gene: .; j_gene: TRBJ2-3; CDR3nt: TGTGCCACCAGTGATCTAAGCACAGATACGCAGTATTTT; CDR3aa: CATSDLSTDTQYF
v_gene: TRBV7-2; abundance: .; d_gene: .; j_gene: TRBJ2-3; CDR3nt: TGTGCCAGCAGCCCTAGCACAGATACGCAGTATTTT; CDR3aa: CASSPSTDTQYF
v_gene: TRBV5-6; abundance: once; d_gene: TRBD2; j_gene: TRBJ2-3; CDR3nt: TGTGCCAGCAGCTTGACGGTTGCTAGCGGGAACGCAGATACGCAGTATTTT; CDR3aa: CASSLTVASGNADTQYF
v_gene: TRBV5-4; abundance: .; d_gene: TRBD2; j_gene: TRBJ2-1; CDR3nt: TGTGCCAGCAGCTTGGGCGGGGGGGCCTCGAATGAGCAGTTCTTC; CDR3aa: CASSLGGGASNEQFF
v_gene: TRBV27; abundance: .; d_gene: TRBD2; j_gene: TRBJ2-1; CDR3nt: TGTGCCAGCAGTTCCAACGGACTAGCGGGATCCGGTGAGCAGTTCTTC; CDR3aa: CASSSNGLAGSGEQFF
v_gene: TRBV30; abundance: .; d_gene: .; j_gene: TRBJ1-6; CDR3nt: TGTGCCTGGAGTGTACTGGGGCTGGCAGGGACACCACCCCAAACTAGTTTTAATTCACCCCTCCACTTT; CDR3aa: CAWSVLGLAGTPPQTSFNSPLHF